One and the same sample provided the 25 T cell receptor beta chains below, sequenced in a study of shared clonotypes between healthy human individuals. TCRdb keeps only in-frame clones here, not all; method: immunoSEQ multiplex PCR. The table records approximately 2,000,000 clones, 85% to 95% of them present only once. Naivety among CD8 cells was defined by CD45RO negativity and positive CCR7 selection, thereby excluding terminally differentiated effector memory CD45RA+ cells. Sequenced sample: naive CD8+ T cells from PBMCs. All receptors come from a man between 18 and 35 years old in good health. Some clones in this sample may be carry-over from other donors' samples.

The chain couples TRBV7-9 to TRBJ2-2; weak D call: TRBD1 (5 bases). The CDR3 has 17 amino acids. Per germline, CDR1 SEHNR and CDR2 FQNEAQ (reference sequence). V was clipped by 5 bases and J by 0 bases, with 16 bases between them. The CDR3 loop reads CASSAPARQSNTGELFF. CDR3 sequence (DNA): TGTGCCAGCAGCGCACCGGCGAGACAGTCGAACACCGGGGAGCTGTTTTTT.

This clone was detected only a few times. This chain joins TRBV2 and TRBJ1-1; D not certain. Trimming shortened V by 6 bases and J by 8 bases, and 10 bases separated the two germline ends. The CDR3 is 11 residues long. The germline V gene encodes CDR1 SNHLY and CDR2 FYNNEI. The CDR3 DNA follows: TGTGCCAGCAGAGATCTGACAGAAGCTTTCTTT. Translation: CASRDLTEAFF.

This clone was seen a few times. The sample carries other DNA sequences with the same CDR3. J is TRBJ2-7 and V is TRBV7-9; unclear D gene. Germline-derived CDR1 and CDR2 are SEHNR and FQNEAQ (reference sequence). The CDR3 has 10 amino acids. Trimming removed 1 base from V and 5 bases from J, with 0 bases in between. The CDR3, as DNA: TGTGCCAGCAGCTTAGACGAGCAGTACTTC. Its protein is CASSLDEQYF.

CDR3 protein: CASSIGSDFYTF. The CDR3, as DNA: TGTGCCAGTAGTATTGGCTCGGATTTCTACACCTTC. V is TRBV19 and J is TRBJ1-2, with D uncertain. Looked up from germline, CDR1 is LNHDA and CDR2 is SQIVND (reference sequence). Trimming cost V 3 bases and J 10 bases, with 12 bases left between them. The length of the CDR3 is 12 residues.

The rearrangement links TRBV27 to TRBJ2-2; D gene unclear. CDR1 is MNHEY, CDR2 SMNVEV, per germline (reference sequence). V lost 5 bases and J 7 bases, leaving 8 bases between the germline ends. The CDR3 has 12 amino acids. The CDR3 bases are TGTGCCAGCAGTACCTATGTCGGGGAGCTGTTTTTT. Amino acid sequence: CASSTYVGELFF.

J is TRBJ1-5 and V is TRBV28; D not resolved. Germline V lookup: CDR1 MDHEN, CDR2 SYDVKM. V was shortened by 3 bases and J by 7 bases, with 13 bases between the two germline ends. The CDR3 is 14 amino acids. CDR3 region: CASSFLSREQPQHF. The DNA of the CDR3 is TGTGCCAGCAGTTTCCTGTCTCGGGAGCAGCCCCAGCATTTT.

The chain couples TRBV5-6 to TRBJ2-7; D not certain. This CDR3 has 12 amino acids. V lost 4 bases and J lost 0, with 5 bases in between. CDR1 is SGHDT, CDR2 YYEEEE, per germline. This CDR3 is CASSGRSYEQYF. As DNA, the CDR3 is TGTGCCAGCAGCGGGCGCTCCTACGAGCAGTACTTC. The full variable domain, completed using reference TRBV5-6 and TRBJ2-7, is DAGVTQSPTHLIKTRGQQVTLRCSPKSGHDTVSWYQQALGQGPQFIFQYYEEEERQRGNFPDRFSGHQFPNYSSELNVNALLLGDSALYLCASSGRSYEQYFGPGTRLTVT.

The chain carries TRBV9 and TRBJ1-2, with D unresolved. This CDR3 is 12 amino acids long. Looked up from germline, CDR1 is SGDLS and CDR2 is YYNGEE. Trimming removed 5 bases at V and 0 bases at J, with 5 bases between. CDR3 sequence: CASRGANYGYTF. CDR3 in DNA: TGTGCCAGCAGAGGAGCTAACTATGGCTACACCTTC.

A remark on this clone: At the DNA level, this CDR3 is encoded by other sequences in the same sample as well. The gene calls are TRBV27 and TRBJ2-7; tentative D call: TRBD1 (5 bases). The CDR3 consists of 12 residues. Trimming removed 3 bases from V and 5 bases from J, with 8 bases in between. Germline V gene data show CDR1 as MNHEY and CDR2 as SMNVEV (reference sequence). CDR3 residues: CASSFMGHEQYF. The CDR3 nucleotides read TGTGCCAGCAGTTTTATGGGGCACGAGCAGTACTTC.

This clone was seen only once. The chain joins TRBV6-5 to TRBJ2-1, with a possible D match to TRBD1 (5 bases). The germline gives CDR1 MNHEY, CDR2 SVGAGI. The CDR3 has 13 amino acids. V was shortened by 5 bases and J by 12 bases, with 17 bases between the two germline ends. The CDR3 spells CASSPAGASGQFF. CDR3 sequence (DNA): TGTGCCAGCAGTCCCGCTGGGGCGAGTGGGCAGTTCTTC.

Points on this clone: The sample has other DNA sequences that encode this CDR3 too. The chain carries TRBV19 and TRBJ2-7; D is possibly TRBD1 (5 bases). The CDR3 has 13 amino acids. Germline-derived CDR1 and CDR2 are LNHDA and SQIVND (reference sequence). V was trimmed by 3 bases and J by 2 bases, leaving 8 bases between them. The CDR3 DNA reads as TGTGCCAGTAGTATTAGGGGAACCTACGAGCAGTACTTC. The encoded protein is CASSIRGTYEQYF.

CDR3 residues: CASSAADVYSYEQYF. The CDR3 DNA is TGTGCCAGCAGTGCGGCGGACGTATACTCCTACGAGCAGTACTTC. V is TRBV2 and J is TRBJ2-7; D is uncertain. Trimming removed 4 bases at V and 0 bases at J, with 13 bases between. The length of the CDR3 is 15 residues. Germline V gives CDR1 SNHLY, CDR2 FYNNEI.

On this clone: This sample also contains other DNA sequences that code for the same CDR3. The rearrangement links TRBV6-1 to TRBJ1-5; D perhaps matches TRBD1 (5 bases). Between the trimmed V and J ends, which lost 2 bases and 2 bases, there was a span of 10 bases. Germline V CDR1 and CDR2: MNHNS, SASEGT. This CDR3 spans 15 amino acids. The CDR3 coding sequence is TGTGCCAGCAGTGAATGGGGGGGTGGCAATCAGCCCCAGCATTTT. It specifies CASSEWGGGNQPQHF.

Regarding this clone: Other DNA sequences in this specimen translate into the identical CDR3. The chain has TRBV5-6 and TRBJ2-2, with D unclear. The V and J ends lost 4 bases and 6 bases respectively, with 7 bases between them. This CDR3 comprises 12 residues. Per germline, CDR1 SGHDT and CDR2 YYEEEE. CDR3 sequence: CASSPGAGELFF. CDR3 sequence (DNA): TGTGCCAGCAGCCCGGGTGCCGGGGAGCTGTTTTTT.

The V gene is TRBV6-1, the J gene TRBJ2-3; D may be TRBD2 (5 bases). Per the germline V gene, CDR1 is MNHNS and CDR2 is SASEGT. V was pared by 5 bases and J by 2 bases, with 14 bases between. The CDR3 is made up of 15 amino acids. This chain's CDR3 is CASSRVGKLTDTQYF. In DNA form, the CDR3 reads TGTGCCAGCAGTAGGGTCGGGAAGCTCACAGATACGCAGTATTTT.

The V call is TRBV7-3, the J call TRBJ2-3; 9 bases are a match to TRBD2. The CDR3 runs to 18 residues. The V gene end was trimmed by 2 bases and the J gene end by 0 bases; junction bases not matched to a gene: 9. Germline assignment: CDR1 SGHTA and CDR2 FQGTGA. CDR3 region: CASSLGASGALSTDTQYF. Here the CDR3 DNA reads TGTGCCAGCAGCTTAGGGGCTAGCGGGGCCCTTAGCACAGATACGCAGTATTTT. The whole variable domain, filled in from reference TRBV7-3 and TRBJ2-3, reads GAGVSQTPSNKVTEKGKYVELRCDPISGHTALYWYRQSLGQGPEFLIYFQGTGAADDSGLPNDRFFAVRPEGSVSTLKIQRTERGDSAVYLCASSLGASGALSTDTQYFGPGTRLTVL.

The V and J genes are TRBV29-1 and TRBJ1-1; D unresolved. Per germline, CDR1 SQVTM and CDR2 ANQGSEA. CDR3 size: 15 residues. V was shortened by 3 bases and J by 0 bases, with 14 bases between the two germline ends. The CDR3 DNA is TGCAGCGTTGATCAGGCAGGATCAATGAACACTGAAGCTTTCTTT. This encodes CSVDQAGSMNTEAFF. The variable domain in full, completed from reference TRBV29-1 and TRBJ1-1, reads SAVISQKPSRDICQRGTSLTIQCQVDSQVTMMFWYRQQPGQSLTLIATANQGSEATYESGFVIDKFPISRPNLTFSTLTVSNMSPEDSSIYLCSVDQAGSMNTEAFFGQGTRLTVV.

The chain uses TRBV11-2 and TRBJ1-5; D uncertain. The germline gives CDR1 SGHAT, CDR2 FQNNGV. V was shortened by 6 bases and J by 3 bases, with 18 bases between the two germline ends. This CDR3 has 16 residues. The CDR3 is CASRYRADEVNQPQHF. Here the CDR3 DNA reads TGTGCCAGCAGGTACCGGGCAGACGAAGTCAATCAGCCCCAGCATTTT.

V is TRBV6-5 and J is TRBJ1-1; the D gene is possibly TRBD1 (6 bases). With 8 bases removed from V and 3 bases from J, the gap between germline ends came to 19 bases. There are 15 residues in the CDR3. Germline loops: CDR1 MNHEY, CDR2 SVGAGI. CDR3 in amino acids: CASRDTDSFYTEAFF. As DNA, the CDR3 is TGTGCCAGCCGGGACACGGACTCATTCTACACTGAAGCTTTCTTT.

The CDR3 spells CATSRDLLNEQFF. The DNA for the CDR3 is TGTGCCACCAGCAGGGACCTTCTGAATGAGCAGTTCTTC. The rearrangement links TRBV15 to TRBJ2-1, with D hard to call. The V gene lost 3 bases and the J gene lost 7 bases, with 10 bases spanning the gap. Germline CDR1 LNHNV, CDR2 YYDKDF (reference sequence). The CDR3 spans 13 residues. Complete variable domain (other parts from reference TRBV15 and TRBJ2-1): DAMVIQNPRYQVTQFGKPVTLSCSQTLNHNVMYWYQQKSSQAPKLLFHYYDKDFNNEADTPDNFQSRRPNTSFCFLDIRSPGLGDTAMYLCATSRDLLNEQFFGPGTRLTVL.

This rearrangement joins TRBV28 to TRBJ2-1; D unresolved. The CDR3 contains 12 residues. Germline CDR1 MDHEN, CDR2 SYDVKM. V lost 5 bases to trimming and J lost 9 bases, with 11 bases between them. In DNA form, the CDR3 reads TGTGCCAGCAGTCCGTTTAGAAGTGAGCAGTTCTTC. Residues: CASSPFRSEQFF. Variable domain in full (rest from reference TRBV28 and TRBJ2-1): DVKVTQSSRYLVKRTGEKVFLECVQDMDHENMFWYRQDPGLGLRLIYFSYDVKMKEKGDIPEGYSVSREKKERFSLILESASTNQTSMYLCASSPFRSEQFFGPGTRLTVL.

V is TRBV27 and J is TRBJ2-1, with 9 bases that match TRBD2. The CDR3 runs 14 residues. The V and J ends lost 2 bases and 9 bases, in that order; junction bases with no gene match: 5. Germline-derived CDR1 and CDR2 are MNHEY and SMNVEV (reference sequence). The CDR3 DNA sequence: TGTGCCAGCAGTTTAGGGCTAGCGGGATCTGAGCAGTTCTTC. Translation: CASSLGLAGSEQFF.

This rearrangement joins TRBV27 to TRBJ1-4, with D hard to call. Per germline, CDR1 MNHEY and CDR2 SMNVEV (reference sequence). V lost 6 bases to trimming and J lost 0 bases, with 20 bases between them. This CDR3 has 18 amino acids. As DNA, the CDR3 is TGTGCCAGCAGCCCAGTCCAGGTTAAGGGTGCAACTAATGAAAAACTGTTTTTT. Translation gives CASSPVQVKGATNEKLFF. The full variable domain, completed using reference TRBV27 and TRBJ1-4, is EAQVTQNPRYLITVTGKKLTVTCSQNMNHEYMSWYRQDPGLGLRQIYYSMNVEVTDKGDVPEGYKVSRKEKRNFPLILESPSPNQTSLYFCASSPVQVKGATNEKLFFGSGTQLSVL.

As to this clone: Within the sample, other DNA sequences also encode this same CDR3. J is TRBJ1-2 and V is TRBV9; TRBD1 might be the D (5 bases). The CDR3 runs to 13 residues. Trimming removed 3 bases at V and 5 bases at J, with 11 bases between. The germline gives CDR1 SGDLS, CDR2 YYNGEE. For the CDR3, the DNA is TGTGCCAGCAGCGCTCAGGGAGGGTATGGCTACACCTTC. Encoded protein: CASSAQGGYGYTF.

Only a few counts were recorded for this clone. The CDR3, as DNA: TGTGCCATCAGTGAGGATTCTACAGGTTACACTGAAGCTTTCTTT. Translated: CAISEDSTGYTEAFF. The chain is built from TRBV10-3 and TRBJ1-1, with a possible D match to TRBD1 (5 bases). The CDR3 length is 15 residues. V lost 2 bases and J lost 3, with 13 bases in between. CDR1 ENHRY and CDR2 SYGVKD come from the germline V gene.